Each of the 20 T cell receptor beta chains below was sequenced from the same sample in a study of shared T cell receptors in the human thymus. TCRdb's table, derived via immunoSEQ multiplex PCR, lists solely in-frame clones and lacks some. Here the sample spans hundreds of thousands of clones, roughly 90% being singletons. This sample was shared with a second study, whose subject was human thymus T cells.

Sequencing input: thymocytes. The receptors were gathered from a boy under three years old with a congenital heart defect.

The chain links TRBV6-1 to TRBJ2-1; the D is unclear. This CDR3 has 11 amino acids. The germline V and J ends were trimmed by 2 bases and 9 bases, with 5 bases remaining between them. The germline gives CDR1 MNHNS, CDR2 SASEGT. The CDR3 nucleotides read TGTGCCAGCAGTGAACACAGTGAGCAGTTCTTC. This sequence encodes CASSEHSEQFF.

The chain joins TRBV4-1 to TRBJ2-5, with 14 positions matching TRBD2. Per the germline V gene, CDR1 is MGHRA and CDR2 is YSYEKL. This CDR3 contains 19 residues. V trimming: 8 bases; J trimming: 5 bases; junction bases outside the gene matches: 19. CDR3 sequence (DNA): TGCGCCAGCGGAACAGGGGGGACTAGCGGGAGATCCCTACAGGAGACCCAGTACTTC. Translation: CASGTGGTSGRSLQETQYF.

V usage is TRBV7-9 and J usage is TRBJ1-5; a possible D gene is TRBD1 (6 bases). V lost 4 bases and J lost 3, with 13 bases in between. Germline assignment: CDR1 SEHNR and CDR2 FQNEAQ (reference sequence). This CDR3 is built from 15 residues. DNA of the CDR3: TGTGCCAGCAGCTACCAGGGGTGGGTCAATCAGCCCCAGCATTTT. Its protein product is CASSYQGWVNQPQHF.

CDR3 amino acids: CASSPLRSSNEKLFF. CDR3 bases: TGTGCCAGCAGCCCCTTACGGAGTTCTAATGAAAAACTGTTTTTT. V gene TRBV6-5 combines with J gene TRBJ1-4, with D unclear. CDR1 and CDR2 from the germline V gene are MNHEY and SVGAGI. Trimming cost V 6 bases and J 3 bases, with 14 bases left between them. The CDR3 is made up of 15 amino acids.

V and J are TRBV15 and TRBJ1-5, with 10 positions matching TRBD1. This CDR3 has 21 residues. V shed 1 base and J 9 bases; nucleotides not matched to a gene: 24. The germline V gene has CDR1 LNHNV and CDR2 YYDKDF (reference sequence). CDR3 residues: CATSRGNFKGGDRGTFRPQHF. The CDR3 bases are TGTGCCACCAGCAGAGGGAACTTTAAGGGTGGGGACAGGGGTACCTTTCGGCCCCAGCATTTT.

The chain links TRBV30 to TRBJ2-1; TRBD1 might be the D (6 bases). There are 13 residues in the CDR3. V gave up 0 bases and J gave up 6 bases, with 9 bases separating them. Germline CDR1 reads GTSNPN; CDR2 reads SVGIG (reference sequence). The CDR3 spells CAWSVEGVNEQFF. The CDR3 DNA follows: TGTGCCTGGAGTGTAGAGGGGGTCAATGAGCAGTTCTTC.

The gene calls are TRBV5-1 and TRBJ2-7; the match to TRBD2 covers 7 bases. V lost 4 bases and J lost 3; bases outside the gene matches: 10. The CDR3 contains 15 residues. Germline loops: CDR1 SGHRS, CDR2 YFSETQ. CDR3 in DNA: TGCGCCAGCAGCCACCCATCGGGGGGTGACTACGAGCAGTACTTC. Residues: CASSHPSGGDYEQYF.

This clone came up a few times. The chain carries TRBV5-5 and TRBJ1-3; no clear D. Germline V CDR1 and CDR2: SGHKS, YYEKEE (reference sequence). CDR3 size: 14 residues. V was trimmed by 3 bases and J by 3 bases, leaving 10 bases between them. DNA of the CDR3: TGTGCCAGCAGCTCTAGAGGGAATGGAAACACCATATATTTT. Translation gives CASSSRGNGNTIYF.

The genes are TRBV11-3 and TRBJ1-1, with TRBD1 matching 7 bases. Germline assignment: CDR1 SGHNT and CDR2 YENEEA. CDR3 length equals 15 residues. The V gene end was trimmed by 3 bases and the J gene end by 4 bases; junction bases not matched to a gene: 8. CDR3 in amino acids: CASSFPRGATTEAFF. In DNA, the CDR3 is TGTGCCAGCAGCTTTCCCAGGGGGGCTACCACTGAAGCTTTCTTT. The full variable domain, completed using reference TRBV11-3 and TRBJ1-1, is EAGVVQSPRYKIIEKKQPVAFWCNPISGHNTLYWYLQNLGQGPELLIRYENEEAVDDSQLPKDRFSAERLKGVDSTLKIQPAELGDSAVYLCASSFPRGATTEAFFGQGTRLTVV.

The chain recombines TRBV7-2 with TRBJ2-7, with 7 bases aligning to TRBD2. CDR3 length: 15 residues. Trimming removed 1 base from V and 4 bases from J; junction bases left unmatched: 7. Germline V CDR1 and CDR2: SGHTA, FQGNSA. The CDR3 here is CASSLVPAGKYEQYF. The CDR3 nucleotides read TGTGCCAGCAGCTTAGTTCCAGCGGGAAAATACGAGCAGTACTTC.

The chain links TRBV30 to TRBJ1-2, with 7 bases identical to TRBD1. CDR1 GTSNPN and CDR2 SVGIG come from the germline V gene (reference sequence). V dropped 4 bases and J dropped 3; count of bases not matched to a gene: 14. The CDR3 totals 16 residues. The CDR3: CAWIEDRHLMDYGYTF. The CDR3 region has the DNA TGTGCCTGGATAGAGGACAGGCATTTAATGGACTATGGCTACACCTTC.

V and J are TRBV28 and TRBJ2-7; TRBD2 agrees at 9 bases. With V trimmed by 3 bases and J by 0 bases, 18 bases remained unmatched. Germline CDR1 is MDHEN and CDR2 is SYDVKM. The CDR3 is 20 amino acids. As DNA, the CDR3 is TGTGCCAGCAGTTTGTCCGTGGGTTGGCTAGCGGGGACCCCCTCCTACGAGCAGTACTTC. This gives the protein CASSLSVGWLAGTPSYEQYF.

The chain employs TRBV6-5 and TRBJ2-4, with D tentatively TRBD1 (6 bases). V was clipped by 5 bases and J by 0 bases, with 11 bases between them. The CDR3 sequence is 15 residues long. Germline CDR1 reads MNHEY; CDR2 reads SVGAGI. The CDR3 DNA follows: TGTGCCAGCAGTCCCCGGGACACAGCCAAAAACATTCAGTACTTC. Amino acid sequence: CASSPRDTAKNIQYF.

The chain joins TRBV6-5 to TRBJ1-1, with D tentatively TRBD1 (5 bases). The CDR3 totals 15 residues. V lost 0 bases and J 5 bases, leaving 13 bases between the germline ends. Germline assignment: CDR1 MNHEY and CDR2 SVGAGI. The CDR3 loop is CASSYSGAEGTEAFF. The CDR3 coding sequence is TGTGCCAGCAGTTACTCTGGGGCGGAGGGGACTGAAGCTTTCTTT.

The CDR3 here is CASFGRGSGSNQPQHF. CDR3 bases: TGTGCCAGCTTCGGCAGGGGGTCAGGAAGCAATCAGCCCCAGCATTTT. The chain links TRBV19 to TRBJ1-5; 7 bases map to TRBD1. The CDR3 runs to 16 residues. CDR1 is LNHDA, CDR2 SQIVND, per germline (reference sequence). Germline trimming cut 9 bases from V and 1 base from J; bases unmatched to any gene: 12.

This clone was observed a handful of times. The V gene is TRBV6-5, the J gene TRBJ2-5, with TRBD1 identical over 7 bases. CDR3 length equals 13 residues. Trimming removed 5 bases from V and 3 bases from J; junction bases left unmatched: 3. CDR1 is MNHEY and CDR2 is SVGAGI in the germline V gene. CDR3 in DNA: TGTGCCAGCAGTGATACAGGGGAAGAGACCCAGTACTTC. It yields the protein CASSDTGEETQYF.

V is TRBV5-1 and J is TRBJ2-1; weak D call: TRBD2 (5 bases). Germline V gene sequence: CDR1 SGHRS, CDR2 YFSETQ. The CDR3 has 13 residues. The germline V and J ends were trimmed by 5 bases and 5 bases, with 11 bases remaining between them. CDR3 nucleotide sequence: TGCGCCAGCAGTCCCGGACTCAACAATGAGCAGTTCTTC. Its protein is CASSPGLNNEQFF.

The rearrangement joins TRBV12-2 to TRBJ1-2. TRBV12-2 is shown as a pseudogene. The CDR3 is 13 amino acids. The CDR3 is CASQRDNRNGYTF. The DNA for the CDR3 is TGTGCAAGTCAGCGGGACAACAGGAATGGCTACACCTTC.

CDR3 coding DNA: TGCGCCAGCAGCTTTTACGACAGCTCCGAGCAGTACTTC. Protein product: CASSFYDSSEQYF. The gene calls are TRBV5-1 and TRBJ2-5; maybe TRBD1 (5 bases). The tail of the sequence fits TRBJ2-7 better, so the J call may be wrong. This CDR3 comprises 13 residues. Germline V gene lookup returns CDR1 SGHRS and CDR2 YFSETQ.

The V gene is TRBV27, the J gene TRBJ2-1, with 9 bases fitting TRBD1. J was trimmed by 4 bases and V by 8 bases; bases with no gene match: 6. The V gene's germline CDR1 is MNHEY and CDR2 SMNVEV (reference sequence). The CDR3 consists of 14 residues. The CDR3 region is CASAGTGMYNEQFF. DNA of the CDR3: TGTGCCAGCGCCGGGACAGGGATGTACAATGAGCAGTTCTTC.